The TCR beta chain under discussion was sequenced for a study of shared clonotypes between healthy human individuals. Study results and limitations: Naive subsets tended to show greater estimated richness than memory subsets. Relative to their counterparts shared across all four donors, non-shared clonotypes exhibited diminished generation probabilities.

Original data processing: Filtering differed for immunoSEQ, which gave only junction sequences without quality scores. The protocol was immunoSEQ multiplex PCR, while the TCRdb copy is restricted to in-frame clones and leaves out a portion. V and J calls and clone size follow that table, whereas D and trimming were derived from the DNA. The table records 2 million to 2.5 million clones, under 95% of them present only once. Germline V gene sequence: CDR1 MDHEN, CDR2 SYDVKM. This CDR3 is 12 amino acids long. Trimming cost V 5 bases and J 11 bases; bases outside gene matches: 7. Healthy adults negative for HIV, lacking recent acute infections or vaccinations, served as donors. This clone has just one count. As yet, its antigen is unknown.

The sample consisted of naive CD4+ T cells from PBMCs. Subset indicated: CD45RA+ positively selected. V gene TRBV28 combines with J gene TRBJ1-1; 8 bases are shared with TRBD1. This clonotype originated in a man younger than 30 in good health. Some clones in this sample may be carry-over from other donors' samples. CDR3 coding DNA: TGTGCCAGCAGTCCCGCCGACAGGGGCGCTTTCTTT. Translated, it gives CASSPADRGAFF.